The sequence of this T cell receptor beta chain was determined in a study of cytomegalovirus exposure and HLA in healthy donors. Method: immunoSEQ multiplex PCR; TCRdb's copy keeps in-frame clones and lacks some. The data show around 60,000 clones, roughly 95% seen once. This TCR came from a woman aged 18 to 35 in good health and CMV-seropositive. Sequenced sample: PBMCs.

The CDR3 reads CASTPGGDGYTF. The CDR3 DNA reads as TGTGCCAGCACACCAGGGGGCGATGGCTACACCTTC. V gene TRBV6-6 combines with J gene TRBJ1-2, with 8 nucleotides matching TRBD1. J gave up 6 bases and V 7 bases, and 4 bases lay outside the gene matches. CDR1 MNHNY and CDR2 SVGAGI come from the germline V gene (reference sequence). The CDR3 sequence is 12 residues long.